This entry describes one TCR beta chain. The antigen it recognizes is unknown. Base qualities are not at hand, and no much larger clone is one base apart. Library preparation employed 5' RACE. Instrument used: Illumina HiSeq 2000. Template switching added a universal primer binding site, and the final cDNA carried a unique molecular identifier that allowed TCR cDNA molecules to be counted accurately. First-strand cDNA for TCR alpha and beta chains was synthesized from specific primers in the conserved constant-segment region. To control for contamination, each cDNA library was double barcoded with a SMART-Mk sample barcode plus Illumina barcodes. TruSeq adapter sequences along with Illumina sample barcodes were introduced in two successive PCR steps. TCR alpha and beta cDNA libraries were sequenced on the Illumina HiSeq platform with custom primers. As for the original processing: MiGEC was used to process raw reads and extract unique molecular identifiers, and MiXCR was used to find CDR3 positions. Recombination models were inferred per individual with the repgenHMM and IGoR tools using an EM algorithm. Shared clonotypes were analyzed with the tcR package in R, and sharing was normalized by the product of cloneset sizes. Out-of-frame nonproductive sequences were analyzed to study raw recombination free of thymic and clonal selection effects. The public reads were run again by TCRdb, first through fastp at Q25 and then through MiXCR, and only productive beta chains were kept. Rows with a matching CDR3 protein are joined into one entry that keeps the most common DNA and genes. The V and J calls, along with clone size, are taken from TCRdb and not from the paper's own processing. The sample has about 340,000 distinct CDR3 sequences on record, 9% to 10% of them singletons. The ten largest clones represent under 10% of the sample.

The data were obtained in a study of identical twins (dated by TCRdb to the mid-2010s). Notes on the research overall: To test whether fetal clonotypes persist, this study deep-sequenced TCR alpha and beta repertoires from monozygotic twins, from unrelated adults of various ages, and from cord blood. To rule out contamination, replicate twin experiments were performed at different times with different library preparation protocols.

General study outcomes and caveats: Because the same donors could not be followed over many years, the conclusions relied on cross-sectional statistical analysis. Fewer insertions were carried by abundant cord blood beta clonotypes, a similar but weaker trend appeared in young adult naive repertoires, and no such trend appeared in memory repertoires. The excess sharing between twins in beta out-of-frame sequences was weaker because fewer shared sequences reduced the signal-to-noise ratio. Invariant T cells such as MAIT and iNKT could partly confound zero-insertion analyses, although diverse VJ usage argued against such confounding for most clonotypes. Out-of-frame TCR alpha sequences shared between twins showed an excess of low generation-probability sequences compared with coincidental sharing between unrelated individuals. In monozygotic twins, out-of-frame TCR alpha sharing was systematically underestimated by recombination models, although the models agreed with sharing between unrelated individuals.

All donors were healthy Caucasians. The study also sequenced three unrelated non-twin adults: a male aged 18 to 29, a male aged 50 to 60 and a female aged 50 to 60. Using Miltenyi CD45RO+ enrichment and human naive T-cell isolation kits, memory (CD45RO+) and naive T cells were isolated from PBMC. The junction carries 14 bases between V and J, which are trimmed by 4 bases and 9 bases respectively. Reading the germline V gene gives CDR1 SGHRS and CDR2 YFSETQ. Counted from cysteine to phenylalanine, this CDR3 has 13 amino acids. The DNA shown is the 39-base CDR3, in frame from base 1. The sequence is built from TRBV5-1 and TRBJ2-1; no D gene is confidently identified. Sequences were obtained from naive T cells sorted from blood. The sample's cell subset or site label, in plain terms: cells isolated with a human naive T-cell isolation kit. This TCR was recovered from a woman aged 45-65 years in good health. The CDR3 region reads CASSAVGGIEQFF. The DNA sequence is TGCGCCAGCAGCGCGGTAGGTGGGATTGAGCAGTTCTTC.